This TCR beta chain appears in the sequencing data of a study of blood T cell repertoires in COVID-19. Original handling: Cell counts per sample came from amplifying reference gene primers. Measured with immunoSEQ multiplex PCR; TCRdb has only the in-frame clones, and not every one. V and J calls and clone size are copied from that table; D and trimming were computed from the DNA. The table records approximately 130,000 clones, 77% of them present only once. The CDR3 is 22 residues long. V was clipped by 3 bases and J by 0 bases, with 30 bases between them. Germline assignment: CDR1 KGHSH and CDR2 LQKENI.

Source material: peripheral blood. The rearrangement joins TRBV18 to TRBJ2-1, with a possible D match to TRBD1 (6 bases). This clonotype originated in an elderly man with acute or convalescent COVID-19. The CDR3 sequence: CASSPHRPGQLQTWGSYNEQFF. CDR3 coding DNA: TGTGCCAGCTCACCTCATCGTCCGGGACAACTACAGACTTGGGGCTCCTACAATGAGCAGTTCTTC.